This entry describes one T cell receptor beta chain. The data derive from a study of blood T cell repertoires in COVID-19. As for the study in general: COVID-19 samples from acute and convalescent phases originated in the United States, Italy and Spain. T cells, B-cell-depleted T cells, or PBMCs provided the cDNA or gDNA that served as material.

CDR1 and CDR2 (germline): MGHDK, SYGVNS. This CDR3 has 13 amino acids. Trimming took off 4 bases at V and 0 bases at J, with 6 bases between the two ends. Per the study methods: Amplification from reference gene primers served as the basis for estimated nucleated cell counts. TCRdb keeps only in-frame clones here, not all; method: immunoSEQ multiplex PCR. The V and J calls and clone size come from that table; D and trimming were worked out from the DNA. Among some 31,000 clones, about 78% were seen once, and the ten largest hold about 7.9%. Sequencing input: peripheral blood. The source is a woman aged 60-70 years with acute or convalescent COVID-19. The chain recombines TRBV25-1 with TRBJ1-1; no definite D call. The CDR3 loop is CASSAQMNTEAFF. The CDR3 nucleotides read TGTGCCAGCAGTGCTCAGATGAACACTGAAGCTTTCTTT.